The rows below give T cell receptor beta chains drawn from one sample of a study of T cells in Graves' hyperthyroidism and ophthalmopathy. TCRdb reprocessed the multiplex PCR reads with MiXCR, giving one entry per CDR3 protein. Here the sample spans around 690,000 distinct CDR3 sequences, 20% being singletons. Sequenced sample: blood. The receptors stem from a man aged 25 to 40 with Graves' ophthalmopathy. Each CDR3 is given with its conserved first and last residue. A D gene is named only where the DNA matches it firmly. A row's size may be missing; if present it is once, few, many or a size class.

CDR3: CASSLDPVSNQPQHF
DNA: TGTGCCAGCAGCTTAGACCCGGTTAGCAATCAGCCCCAGCATTTT
size: few
V: TRBV7-2
D: .
J: TRBJ1-5

CDR3: CASSYQRGLNEQYF
DNA: TGTGCCAGCAGTTACCAAAGGGGTCTCAACGAGCAGTACTTC
size: many
V: TRBV6-6
D: .
J: TRBJ2-7

CDR3: CSAYPPGLGNSPLHF
DNA: TGCAGTGCTTATCCTCCGGGACTCGGAAATTCACCCCTCCACTTT
size: .
V: TRBV20-1
D: .
J: TRBJ1-6

CDR3: CASSFARGTYEQYF
DNA: TGTGCCAGCAGTTTCGCGAGGGGTACCTACGAGCAGTACTTC
size: few
V: TRBV28
D: .
J: TRBJ2-7

CDR3: CASSYRGTGTAPSNSPLHF
DNA: TGTGCCAGCAGTTACAGGGGGACAGGGACGGCGCCTTCTAATTCACCCCTCCACTTT
size: few
V: TRBV6-5
D: TRBD1
J: TRBJ1-6

CDR3: CSAGAWGTEAFF
DNA: TGCAGTGCAGGGGCTTGGGGCACTGAAGCTTTCTTT
size: many
V: TRBV20-1
D: .
J: TRBJ1-1

CDR3: CARGIEKLFF
DNA: TGTGCCAGGGGGATTGAAAAACTGTTTTTT
size: .
V: TRBV9
D: .
J: TRBJ1-4

CDR3: CASIQTRSSYNEQFF
DNA: TGTGCCAGCATTCAGACGAGGAGCTCCTACAATGAGCAGTTCTTC
size: many
V: TRBV7-8
D: .
J: TRBJ2-1

CDR3: CATSRGLAGGPGHEQFF
DNA: TGTGCCACCAGCAGAGGACTAGCGGGAGGGCCCGGCCATGAGCAGTTCTTC
size: few
V: TRBV15
D: TRBD2
J: TRBJ2-1

CDR3: CAISEREMDPEQFF
DNA: TGTGCCATCAGTGAGCGGGAGATGGATCCTGAGCAGTTCTTC
size: .
V: TRBV10-3
D: .
J: TRBJ2-1

CDR3: CASSPGITAYNEQFF
DNA: TGTGCCAGCAGTCCCGGGATTACCGCATACAATGAGCAGTTCTTC
size: .
V: TRBV28
D: .
J: TRBJ2-1

CDR3: CASSQSRGFEQYF
DNA: TGTGCCAGCAGCCAATCCAGGGGCTTCGAGCAGTACTTC
size: few
V: TRBV14
D: .
J: TRBJ2-7

CDR3: CAWSKPGGNEQFF
DNA: TGTGCCTGGAGTAAACCCGGGGGGAATGAGCAGTTCTTC
size: .
V: TRBV30
D: TRBD2
J: TRBJ2-1

CDR3: CASSSGGNQPQHF
DNA: TGTGCCAGCAGTTCGGGTGGCAATCAGCCCCAGCATTTT
size: many
V: TRBV28
D: .
J: TRBJ1-5

CDR3: CSASLLGVPSGANVLTF
DNA: TGCAGTGCTAGTTTACTGGGGGTACCCTCTGGGGCCAACGTCCTGACTTTC
size: few
V: TRBV20-1
D: .
J: TRBJ2-6

CDR3: CASSLVPGGEQFF
DNA: TGTGCCAGCAGCTTAGTCCCCGGGGGTGAGCAGTTCTTC
size: .
V: TRBV11-3
D: .
J: TRBJ2-1

CDR3: CASSGQGLANAYNEQFF
DNA: TGTGCCAGCAGTGGACAGGGGTTAGCGAATGCCTACAATGAGCAGTTCTTC
size: .
V: TRBV6-1
D: TRBD1
J: TRBJ2-1

CDR3: CAISDHLSGETQYF
DNA: TGTGCCATCAGTGATCACCTTAGTGGAGAGACCCAGTACTTC
size: few
V: TRBV10-3
D: .
J: TRBJ2-5

CDR3: CSARDEGAGPQHF
DNA: TGCAGTGCTAGAGATGAGGGGGCAGGGCCCCAGCATTTT
size: many
V: TRBV20-1
D: TRBD1
J: TRBJ1-5

CDR3: CASSPAGLAINEQFF
DNA: TGTGCCAGCAGCCCGGCGGGACTAGCGATCAATGAGCAGTTCTTC
size: many
V: TRBV7-3
D: TRBD2
J: TRBJ2-1

CDR3: CASRHGQAQETQYF
DNA: TGTGCCAGCAGACACGGACAGGCCCAAGAGACCCAGTACTTC
size: few
V: TRBV5-6
D: TRBD1
J: TRBJ2-5

CDR3: CAISEAQNYGYTF
DNA: TGTGCCATCAGTGAAGCTCAAAACTATGGCTACACCTTC
size: .
V: TRBV10-3
D: .
J: TRBJ1-2

CDR3: CATSDSGQLGNEQFF
DNA: TGTGCCACCAGTGATTCGGGACAATTGGGGAATGAGCAGTTCTTC
size: .
V: TRBV24-1
D: .
J: TRBJ2-1

CDR3: CASRPGRGNQPQHF
DNA: TGTGCCAGCAGACCAGGCAGGGGCAATCAGCCCCAGCATTTT
size: many
V: TRBV28
D: .
J: TRBJ1-5

CDR3: CASSLRQGELFF
DNA: TGTGCCAGCAGCTTACGACAAGGGGAGCTGTTTTTT
size: .
V: TRBV7-2
D: .
J: TRBJ2-2

CDR3: CASSGDIQETQYF
DNA: TGTGCCAGCTCAGGGGACATCCAAGAGACCCAGTACTTC
size: many
V: TRBV18
D: .
J: TRBJ2-5

CDR3: CAISDDLRGSGANVLTF
DNA: TGTGCCATCAGTGATGATTTAAGGGGCTCTGGGGCCAACGTCCTGACTTTC
size: .
V: TRBV10-3
D: .
J: TRBJ2-6

CDR3: CASSLEDRVEQFF
DNA: TGTGCCAGCAGCTTAGAGGATCGGGTTGAGCAGTTCTTC
size: .
V: TRBV5-1
D: .
J: TRBJ2-1

CDR3: CAWRWTRTANTEAFF
DNA: TGTGCCTGGAGGTGGACTCGGACGGCGAACACTGAAGCTTTCTTT
size: many
V: TRBV30
D: .
J: TRBJ1-1